These 31 T cell receptor beta chains share one sample of origin, sequenced in a study of T-cell memory formation after mild COVID-19. One entry per CDR3 protein results from TCRdb running MiXCR on the 5' RACE reads. Seen here are roughly 550,000 distinct CDR3 sequences, about a fifth observed once, and the top ten hold about 12%. The sequencing input was PBMCs or a T cell subset sorted from them (not recorded which). These receptor sequences come from an adult woman who had mild COVID-19 (a few samples of this study predate the infection). Cell type and time point are not known.

The V gene is TRBV4-1, the J gene TRBJ2-2, with D perhaps TRBD1 (6 bases). The germline CDR1 and CDR2 sequences are MGHRA and YSYEKL. Trimming removed 1 base from V and 5 bases from J, with 20 bases in between. CDR3 length equals 18 residues. As DNA, the CDR3 is TGCGCCAGCAGCCAAGCCACCCCGGACAGAGCCGCAACCGGGGAGCTGTTTTTT. Residues: CASSQATPDRAATGELFF.

Only a few counts were recorded for this clonotype. The CDR3 loop reads CASSYSQLYGYTF. In nucleotides, the CDR3 is TGTGCCAGCAGTTACTCGCAGCTTTATGGCTACACCTTC. The chain recombines TRBV6-5 with TRBJ1-2; unclear D gene. The V and J ends lost 0 bases and 5 bases respectively, with 7 bases between them. In germline, CDR1 is MNHEY, CDR2 SVGAGI. There are 13 residues in the CDR3.

This clonotype was counted only a few times. The genes are TRBV3-1 and TRBJ2-7, with 9 bases that match TRBD2. This CDR3 has 14 amino acids. Looked up from germline, CDR1 is LGHDT and CDR2 is YNNKEL (reference sequence). V trimming: 4 bases; J trimming: 4 bases; junction bases outside the gene matches: 5. Here the CDR3 DNA reads TGTGCCAGCAGCCGACTAGCGGATCGTTACGAGCAGTACTTC. It encodes CASSRLADRYEQYF.

This clonotype turned up a few times. This rearrangement joins TRBV6-5 to TRBJ2-6, with D tentatively TRBD2 (6 bases). The CDR3 is 19 residues long. Trimming pared 0 bases from V and 2 bases from J, leaving 17 bases between. The germline V gene has CDR1 MNHEY and CDR2 SVGAGI. CDR3 sequence: CASSYSRWRAKAGANVLTF. The CDR3 DNA is TGTGCCAGCAGTTACTCTCGGTGGAGGGCGAAGGCTGGGGCCAACGTCCTGACTTTC.

The genes are TRBV6-1 and TRBJ2-1; TRBD2 aligns across 11 bases. The CDR3 sequence is 15 residues long. V lost 6 bases, J lost 5 bases, and 6 bases stayed unmatched. The germline V gene has CDR1 MNHNS and CDR2 SASEGT. The CDR3 region is CASRELAGVNNEQFF. CDR3 sequence (DNA): TGTGCCAGCAGAGAACTAGCGGGAGTTAACAATGAGCAGTTCTTC.

The V gene is TRBV27, the J gene TRBJ1-2; D is possibly TRBD1 (5 bases). V lost 4 bases to trimming and J lost 0 bases, with 9 bases between them. Germline V gene sequence: CDR1 MNHEY, CDR2 SMNVEV (reference sequence). This CDR3 region has 14 residues. CDR3 sequence reads: CASSSTVANYGYTF. The CDR3 DNA reads TGTGCCAGCAGTTCGACAGTAGCTAACTATGGCTACACCTTC.

CDR3 in amino acids: CASSEMGRGTKNIQYF. Here the CDR3 DNA reads TGTGCCAGCAGTGAAATGGGGCGGGGAACCAAAAACATTCAGTACTTC. The genes are TRBV6-1 and TRBJ2-4, with D possibly matching TRBD2 (6 bases). V was shortened by 2 bases and J by 2 bases, with 13 bases between the two germline ends. CDR1 MNHNS and CDR2 SASEGT come from the germline V gene. The CDR3 is 16 amino acids.

This chain connects TRBV5-1 to TRBJ1-2; possible D gene TRBD1, 5 bases. Germline CDR1 reads SGHRS; CDR2 reads YFSETQ. The CDR3 sequence is 11 residues long. V was shortened by 0 bases and J by 14 bases, with 11 bases between the two germline ends. This CDR3 reads CASSLAGDKTF. The CDR3, as DNA: TGCGCCAGCAGCTTGGCGGGGGATAAGACCTTC.

In its sample, this clonotype was seen once. The CDR3: CACNLRASGNTIYF. In DNA, the CDR3 is TGTGCCTGCAACCTCAGGGCATCTGGAAACACCATATATTTT. The chain is built from TRBV30 and TRBJ1-3; weak D call: TRBD1 (5 bases). The CDR3 is 14 amino acids. Deletions cut 6 bases from V and 1 base from J, with 13 bases between. CDR1 is GTSNPN and CDR2 is SVGIG in the germline V gene (reference sequence).

This clonotype was counted only a few times. V usage is TRBV23-1 and J usage is TRBJ1-4; no firm D call. TRBV23-1 belongs to the ORF category, with a function that is uncertain. V was trimmed by 2 bases and J by 0 bases, leaving 13 bases between them. The CDR3 runs 17 residues. The CDR3 loop is CASSQDDERATNEKLFF. CDR3 nucleotides: TGCGCCAGCAGTCAAGACGACGAACGGGCAACTAATGAAAAACTGTTTTTT.

This clonotype was detected a few times. The CDR3 reads CSVRQGSSGANVLTF. For the CDR3, the DNA is TGCAGCGTGCGACAGGGATCCTCTGGGGCCAACGTCCTGACTTTC. The rearrangement links TRBV29-1 to TRBJ2-6; TRBD1 matches 7 bases. Germline values: CDR1 SQVTM, CDR2 ANQGSEA. Trimming took 6 bases from V and 0 from J; bases not matched to a gene: 5. This CDR3 is built from 15 residues.

This clonotype occurred a few times. The chain is built from TRBV30 and TRBJ2-5; D not certain. This CDR3 region has 13 residues. Trimming removed 0 bases at V and 3 bases at J, with 8 bases between. CDR1 and CDR2 from the germline V gene are GTSNPN and SVGIG (reference sequence). The CDR3 protein is CAWSVGGKETQYF. In DNA form, the CDR3 reads TGTGCCTGGAGTGTCGGCGGAAAAGAGACCCAGTACTTC.

This clonotype was seen only a few times. The CDR3 DNA reads TGTGCCAGCAGACGGCCCACAGGGACAGATACGCAGTATTTT. This encodes CASRRPTGTDTQYF. The gene calls are TRBV12-3 or TRBV12-4 and TRBJ2-3; D is possibly TRBD1 (6 bases). Trimming left V 6 bases short and J 3 bases short, with 13 bases between. CDR3 length: 14 amino acids.

This clonotype came up a few times. This chain links TRBV12-3 or TRBV12-4 with TRBJ1-5; D gene ambiguous. V was clipped by 6 bases and J by 0 bases, with 6 bases between them. The CDR3 is 13 amino acids. The CDR3 loop is CASRAYSNQPQHF. The CDR3 DNA is TGTGCCAGCAGAGCCTATAGCAATCAGCCCCAGCATTTT.

The chain is built from TRBV24-1 and TRBJ2-1, with TRBD1 matching over 9 bases. The CDR3 consists of 18 residues. Germline V CDR1 and CDR2: KGHDR, SFDVKD. J was trimmed by 0 bases and V by 4 bases; bases with no gene match: 9. CDR3 sequence reads: CATSDLASTGGSYNEQFF. The DNA of the CDR3 is TGTGCCACCAGTGACCTTGCCTCGACAGGGGGCTCCTACAATGAGCAGTTCTTC.

Only a few counts were recorded for this clonotype. This chain uses TRBV6-1 with TRBJ2-7; no clear D. Deletions cut 1 base from V and 6 bases from J, with 10 bases between. CDR1 is MNHNS and CDR2 is SASEGT in the germline V gene. The CDR3 is 13 residues long. CDR3 amino acids: CASSEVGVSEQYF. In DNA form, the CDR3 reads TGTGCCAGCAGTGAAGTTGGAGTCTCCGAGCAGTACTTC.

In DNA, the CDR3 is TGCAGTGCTGAAGGGGTAGGGGTGATGGGCAATCAGCCCCAGCATTTT. Its translation: CSAEGVGVMGNQPQHF. The chain couples TRBV20-1 to TRBJ1-5; perhaps TRBD1 as D (5 bases). Trimming stripped 5 bases from V and 2 bases from J, with 19 bases between. Germline V gene data show CDR1 as DFQATT and CDR2 as SNEGSKA (reference sequence). This CDR3 spans 16 amino acids.

The chain couples TRBV7-9 to TRBJ1-1; D uncertain. This CDR3 spans 14 amino acids. CDR1 is SEHNR and CDR2 is FQNEAQ in the germline V gene (reference sequence). V lost 5 bases and J 5 bases, leaving 15 bases between the germline ends. The DNA of the CDR3 is TGTGCCAGCAGCCCCGGGTCTACGGGGACTGAAGCTTTCTTT. Its translation is CASSPGSTGTEAFF.

The rearrangement joins TRBV5-4 to TRBJ1-2, with D perhaps matching TRBD1 (6 bases). V lost 3 bases and J lost 3, with 15 bases in between. The CDR3 sequence is 15 residues long. CDR1 and CDR2 (germline): SGHNT, YYREEE (reference sequence). CDR3 residues: CASSYPETGDYGYTF. In DNA form, the CDR3 reads TGTGCCAGCAGCTACCCGGAGACAGGAGACTATGGCTACACCTTC.

This chain joins TRBV7-2 and TRBJ1-4; D is unresolved. The length of the CDR3 is 15 residues. Trimming shortened V by 0 bases and J by 5 bases, and 10 bases separated the two germline ends. Germline V gives CDR1 SGHTA, CDR2 FQGNSA. The DNA of the CDR3 is TGTGCCAGCAGCTTAGCGACGAGAGACAATGAAAAACTGTTTTTT. It codes for CASSLATRDNEKLFF.

This clonotype has a handful of counts. V and J are TRBV2 and TRBJ2-7; a weak D match, TRBD1 (5 bases). The CDR3 is made up of 12 amino acids. The ends were cut back, 4 bases at V and 3 bases at J, with 7 bases in the middle. Germline V gives CDR1 SNHLY, CDR2 FYNNEI. Here the CDR3 DNA reads TGTGCCAGCAGTGTGACAGTCTACGAGCAGTACTTC. This codes for CASSVTVYEQYF.

This clonotype showed up many times. V and J are TRBV6-2 or TRBV6-3 and TRBJ2-7; TRBD2 might be the D (7 bases). V was clipped by 10 bases and J by 2 bases, with 21 bases between them. This CDR3 region has 15 residues. Germline CDR1 reads MNHEY; CDR2 reads SVGEGT. The CDR3 DNA reads TGTGCCATCGGGGAAGCGGAGGGGGGGGCCTACGAGCAGTACTTC. Amino acids: CAIGEAEGGAYEQYF.

This chain connects TRBV18 to TRBJ2-1; 9 bases align to TRBD1. Per germline, CDR1 KGHSH and CDR2 LQKENI. The CDR3 length is 17 residues. V lost 3 bases to trimming and J lost 5 bases; unmatched junction nucleotides: 11. This CDR3 reads CASSPPGNRGLNNEQFF. CDR3 in DNA: TGTGCCAGCTCACCCCCCGGAAACAGGGGGCTTAACAATGAGCAGTTCTTC. Full variable domain (outside the CDR3, taken from reference TRBV18 and TRBJ2-1): NAGVMQNPRHLVRRRGQEARLRCSPMKGHSHVYWYRQLPEEGLKFMVYLQKENIIDESGMPKERFSAEFPKEGPSILRIQQVVRGDSAAYFCASSPPGNRGLNNEQFFGPGTRLTVL.

The chain uses TRBV12-3 or TRBV12-4 and TRBJ2-5; the D gene is possibly TRBD2 (7 bases). The CDR3 runs to 15 residues. The ends were cut back, 6 bases at V and 4 bases at J, with 18 bases in the middle. The CDR3 is CASSQGTKKSETQYF. In DNA form, the CDR3 reads TGTGCCAGCAGCCAGGGGACTAAAAAGTCAGAGACCCAGTACTTC.

This rearrangement joins TRBV6-5 to TRBJ2-1, with TRBD2 identical over 7 bases. The CDR3 spans 16 residues. CDR1 and CDR2 from the germline V gene are MNHEY and SVGAGI. V was pared by 6 bases and J by 4 bases, with 12 bases of the junction left unmatched. CDR3: CASSQTWGGGYNEQFF. The CDR3, as DNA: TGTGCCAGCAGCCAGACCTGGGGCGGGGGTTACAATGAGCAGTTCTTC.

This chain links TRBV6-2 or TRBV6-3 with TRBJ2-1; D is possibly TRBD1 (5 bases). Germline-derived CDR1 and CDR2 are MNHEY and SVGEGT. CDR3 length: 17 residues. V was shortened by 5 bases and J by 1 base, with 18 bases between the two germline ends. The chain's CDR3 is CASSTDQGPSSYNEQFF. DNA for the CDR3: TGTGCCAGCAGTACGGACCAGGGTCCGAGTTCCTACAATGAGCAGTTCTTC.

CDR3 DNA: TGTGCCAGCAGCGCCCAGGCGTGGACTAGCCGCAATGAGCAGTTCTTC. This translates into CASSAQAWTSRNEQFF. The V call is TRBV9, the J call TRBJ2-1; TRBD2 agrees at 8 bases. The germline gives CDR1 SGDLS, CDR2 YYNGEE. V was pared by 3 bases and J by 6 bases, with 11 bases of the junction left unmatched. This CDR3 contains 16 residues.

This clonotype has just one count. The V and J genes are TRBV10-3 and TRBJ2-5, with D perhaps matching TRBD1 (8 bases). The CDR3 length is 15 residues. The V end was cut by 11 bases, the J end by 3 bases, with 22 bases between. CDR1 and CDR2 from the germline V gene are ENHRY and SYGVKD. The chain's CDR3 is CAHTVQQGGKETQYF. The CDR3 DNA is TGTGCCCACACAGTCCAACAGGGGGGGAAAGAGACCCAGTACTTC.

The rearrangement uses TRBV2 and TRBJ1-2; perhaps TRBD1 as D (5 bases). V shed 7 bases and J shed 6 bases, with 12 bases lying between them. The CDR3 covers 12 residues. Germline V gene sequence: CDR1 SNHLY, CDR2 FYNNEI. This CDR3 is CASILQGHGYTF. The CDR3 DNA follows: TGTGCCAGCATCCTCCAGGGTCATGGCTACACCTTC.

The chain combines TRBV7-2 with TRBJ2-3, with 11 bases fitting TRBD2. This CDR3 has 14 amino acids. Trimming at V came to 5 bases and at J to 6 bases, leaving 4 bases not matched to a gene. Germline CDR1 SGHTA, CDR2 FQGNSA. Here the CDR3 DNA reads TGTGCCAGCAGCCAGGGACTAGCGGTGGATACGCAGTATTTT. It codes for CASSQGLAVDTQYF.

This clonotype was picked up many times. The rearrangement joins TRBV5-5 to TRBJ2-3; possible D gene TRBD1, 6 bases. The V gene's germline CDR1 is SGHKS and CDR2 YYEKEE (reference sequence). V shed 1 base and J shed 3 bases, with 6 bases lying between them. The CDR3 consists of 13 residues. The CDR3 coding sequence is TGTGCCAGCAGCTTGAGGGGGACAGATACGCAGTATTTT. Amino acids: CASSLRGTDTQYF. The full variable domain, with the rest looked up from reference TRBV5-5 and TRBJ2-3, is DAGVTQSPTHLIKTRGQQVTLRCSPISGHKSVSWYQQVLGQGPQFIFQYYEKEERGRGNFPDRFSARQFPNYSSELNVNALLLGDSALYLCASSLRGTDTQYFGPGTRLTVL.